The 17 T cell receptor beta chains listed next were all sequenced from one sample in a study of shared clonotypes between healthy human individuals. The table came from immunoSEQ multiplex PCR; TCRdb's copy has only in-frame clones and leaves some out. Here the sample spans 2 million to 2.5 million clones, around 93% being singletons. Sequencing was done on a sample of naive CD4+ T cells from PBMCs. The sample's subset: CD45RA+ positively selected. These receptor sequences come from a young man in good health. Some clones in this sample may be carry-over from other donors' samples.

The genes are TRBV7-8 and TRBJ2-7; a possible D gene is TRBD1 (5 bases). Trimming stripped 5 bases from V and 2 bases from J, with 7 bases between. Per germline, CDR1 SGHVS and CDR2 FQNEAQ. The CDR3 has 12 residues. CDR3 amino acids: CASSKDTYEQYF. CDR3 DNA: TGTGCCAGCAGCAAGGACACCTACGAGCAGTACTTC. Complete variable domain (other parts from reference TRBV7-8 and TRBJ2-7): GAGVSQSPRYKVAKRGQDVALRCDPISGHVSLFWYQQALGQGPEFLTYFQNEAQLDKSGLPSDRFFAERPEGSVSTLKIQRTQQEDSAVYLCASSKDTYEQYFGPGTRLTVT.

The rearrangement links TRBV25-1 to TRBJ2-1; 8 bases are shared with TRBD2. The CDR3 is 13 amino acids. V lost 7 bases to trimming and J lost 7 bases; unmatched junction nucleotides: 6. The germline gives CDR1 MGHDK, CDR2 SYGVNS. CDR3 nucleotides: TGTGCCAGCACCCACCCGGGGGGGAATGAGCAGTTCTTC. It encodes CASTHPGGNEQFF.

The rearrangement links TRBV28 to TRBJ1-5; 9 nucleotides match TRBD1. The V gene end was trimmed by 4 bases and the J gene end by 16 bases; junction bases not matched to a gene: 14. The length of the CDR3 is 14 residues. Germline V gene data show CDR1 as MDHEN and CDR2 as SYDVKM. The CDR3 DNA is TGTGCCAGCAGTTCTCCGGGACAGGGCGCTTTACCCCATTTT. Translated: CASSSPGQGALPHF.

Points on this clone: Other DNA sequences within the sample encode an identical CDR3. CDR3 protein: CASSYTGGTDTQYF. The CDR3 nucleotides are TGCGCCAGCAGCTACACAGGGGGCACAGATACGCAGTATTTT. The chain employs TRBV5-1 and TRBJ2-3, with 7 bases identical to TRBD1. CDR3 length: 14 amino acids. Germline CDR1 is SGHRS and CDR2 is YFSETQ. V was pared by 3 bases and J by 1 base, with 2 bases of the junction left unmatched.

The CDR3 here is CASSGIAGGTEGEQFF. The CDR3 DNA reads TGCGCCAGCAGCGGAATAGCGGGAGGGACCGAGGGTGAGCAGTTCTTC. The chain joins TRBV5-1 to TRBJ2-1; 11 bases are shared with TRBD2. V shed 4 bases and J 9 bases; nucleotides not matched to a gene: 12. CDR3 length equals 16 residues. Germline V gene sequence: CDR1 SGHRS, CDR2 YFSETQ.

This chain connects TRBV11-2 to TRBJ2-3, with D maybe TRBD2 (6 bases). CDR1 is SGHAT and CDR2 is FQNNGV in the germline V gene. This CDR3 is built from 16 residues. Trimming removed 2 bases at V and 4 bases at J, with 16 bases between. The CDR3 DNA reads TGTGCCAGCAGCTTATATAGCGGAAATCTAGCAGATACGCAGTATTTT. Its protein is CASSLYSGNLADTQYF.

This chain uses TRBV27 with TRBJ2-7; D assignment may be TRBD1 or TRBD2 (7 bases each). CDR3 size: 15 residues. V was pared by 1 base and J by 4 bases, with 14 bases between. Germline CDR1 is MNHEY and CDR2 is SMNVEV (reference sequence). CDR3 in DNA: TGTGCCAGCAGTTTATATCAGGGGGGGTTATACGAGCAGTACTTC. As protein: CASSLYQGGLYEQYF.

The CDR3 loop is CASSTGRVDEQYF. The CDR3 DNA reads TGTGCCAGCTCAACAGGCAGGGTCGACGAGCAGTACTTC. This chain connects TRBV18 to TRBJ2-7, with a tentative D call TRBD1 (5 bases). Trimming stripped 5 bases from V and 5 bases from J, with 13 bases between. Germline V gene lookup returns CDR1 KGHSH and CDR2 LQKENI. CDR3 size: 13 residues.

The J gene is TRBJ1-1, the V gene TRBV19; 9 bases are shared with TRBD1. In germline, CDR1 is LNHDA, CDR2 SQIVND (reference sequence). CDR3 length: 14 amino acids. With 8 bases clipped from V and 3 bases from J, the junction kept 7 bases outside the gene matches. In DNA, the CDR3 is TGTGCCAGTCGACACAGGGGGCCGGACACTGAAGCTTTCTTT. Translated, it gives CASRHRGPDTEAFF.

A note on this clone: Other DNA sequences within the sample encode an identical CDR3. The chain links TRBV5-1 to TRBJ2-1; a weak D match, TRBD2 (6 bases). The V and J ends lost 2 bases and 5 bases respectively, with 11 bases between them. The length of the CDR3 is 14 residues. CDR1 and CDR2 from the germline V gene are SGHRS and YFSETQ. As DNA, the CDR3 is TGCGCCAGCAGCTTAGGGACTGGAAACAATGAGCAGTTCTTC. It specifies CASSLGTGNNEQFF.

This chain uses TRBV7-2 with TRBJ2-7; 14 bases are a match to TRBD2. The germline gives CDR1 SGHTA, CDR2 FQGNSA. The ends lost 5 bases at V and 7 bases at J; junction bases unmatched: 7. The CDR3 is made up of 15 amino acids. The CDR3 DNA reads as TGTGCCAGCAGCCTAGGGACTAGCGGGAGAGGTGAGCAGTACTTC. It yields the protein CASSLGTSGRGEQYF.

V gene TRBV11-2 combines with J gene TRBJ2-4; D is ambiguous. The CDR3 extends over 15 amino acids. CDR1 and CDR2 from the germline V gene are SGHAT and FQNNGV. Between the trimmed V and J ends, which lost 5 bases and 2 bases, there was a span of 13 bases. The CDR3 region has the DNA TGTGCCAGCAGCCCCCTGTGGGTTACCAAAAACATTCAGTACTTC. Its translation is CASSPLWVTKNIQYF.

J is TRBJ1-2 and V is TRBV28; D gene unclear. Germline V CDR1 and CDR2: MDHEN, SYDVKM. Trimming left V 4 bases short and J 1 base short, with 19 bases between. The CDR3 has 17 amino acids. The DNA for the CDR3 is TGTGCCAGCAGTTCGCGAGTGCGGGCAGGATTTAACTATGGCTACACCTTC. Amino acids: CASSSRVRAGFNYGYTF.

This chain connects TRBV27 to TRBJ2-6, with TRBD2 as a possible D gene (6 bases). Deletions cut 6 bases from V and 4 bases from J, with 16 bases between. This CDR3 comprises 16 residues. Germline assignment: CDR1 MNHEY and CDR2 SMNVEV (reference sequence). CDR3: CASSPYGTAGANVLTF. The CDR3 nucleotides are TGTGCCAGCAGCCCTTACGGGACTGCCGGGGCCAACGTCCTGACTTTC. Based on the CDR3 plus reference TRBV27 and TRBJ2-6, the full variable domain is EAQVTQNPRYLITVTGKKLTVTCSQNMNHEYMSWYRQDPGLGLRQIYYSMNVEVTDKGDVPEGYKVSRKEKRNFPLILESPSPNQTSLYFCASSPYGTAGANVLTFGAGSRLTVL.

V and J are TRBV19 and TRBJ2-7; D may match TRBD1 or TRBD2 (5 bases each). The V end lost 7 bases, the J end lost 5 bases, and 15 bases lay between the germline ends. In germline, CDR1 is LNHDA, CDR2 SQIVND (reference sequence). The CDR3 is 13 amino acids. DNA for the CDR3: TGTGCCAGTACGACGGGGCCGTCTGACGAGCAGTACTTC. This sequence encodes CASTTGPSDEQYF.

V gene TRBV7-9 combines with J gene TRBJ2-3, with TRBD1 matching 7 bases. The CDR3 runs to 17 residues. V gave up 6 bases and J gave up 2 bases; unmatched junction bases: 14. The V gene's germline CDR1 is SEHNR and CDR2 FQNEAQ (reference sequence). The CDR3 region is CASRYTGQLKNTDTQYF. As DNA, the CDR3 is TGTGCCAGCAGGTATACGGGACAGCTAAAGAACACAGATACGCAGTATTTT.

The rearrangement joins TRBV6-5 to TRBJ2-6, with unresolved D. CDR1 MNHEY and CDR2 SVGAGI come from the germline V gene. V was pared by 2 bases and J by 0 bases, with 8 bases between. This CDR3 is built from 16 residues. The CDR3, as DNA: TGTGCCAGCAGTTACACGGGTAACTCTGGGGCCAACGTCCTGACTTTC. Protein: CASSYTGNSGANVLTF.